This passage covers 5 T cell receptor beta chains from one sample sequenced in a study of human T cells and chemical hapten exposure. Time point indicated: healthy volunteer bleed at 6 weeks. Sequencing started from total RNA isolated from unfractionated whole blood. TCRdb itself ran the RACE reads through MiXCR, one entry per CDR3 protein. The table shows approximately 84,000 distinct CDR3 sequences, with 8.6% occurring only once. The specimen sequenced was whole blood. These TCRs come from a male donor in good health. Some clones in this sample may be carry-over from other donors' samples.

This chain connects TRBV5-1 to TRBJ2-2; 12 positions agree with TRBD2. J was trimmed by 0 bases and V by 4 bases; bases with no gene match: 1. The CDR3 consists of 16 residues. The germline gives CDR1 SGHRS, CDR2 YFSETQ. Written as DNA, the CDR3 is TGCGCCAGCAGCCGACTAGCGGGGGCGAACACCGGGGAGCTGTTTTTT. It translates to CASSRLAGANTGELFF.

This sequence joins TRBV6-2 or TRBV6-3 and TRBJ1-4; D gene uncertain. The CDR3 extends over 14 amino acids. V was clipped by 6 bases and J by 7 bases, with 15 bases between them. Germline V gives CDR1 MNHEY, CDR2 SVGEGT. CDR3 region: CASSSASPSEKLFF. The CDR3 DNA follows: TGTGCCAGCAGCTCCGCCAGTCCTAGTGAAAAACTGTTTTTT.

The V call is TRBV3-1, the J call TRBJ2-3, with D possibly matching TRBD1 (6 bases). V was shortened by 6 bases and J by 1 base, with 11 bases between the two germline ends. Germline-derived CDR1 and CDR2 are LGHDT and YNNKEL (reference sequence). This CDR3 is 14 amino acids long. The CDR3 DNA reads TGTGCCAGCAGGATGACAGGAGGCACAGATACGCAGTATTTT. Amino acids: CASRMTGGTDTQYF.

The gene calls are TRBV7-8 and TRBJ2-1; TRBD2 is a possible D gene (5 bases). The V end lost 3 bases, the J end lost 0 bases, and 12 bases lay between the germline ends. The V gene's germline CDR1 is SGHVS and CDR2 FQNEAQ. The CDR3 is 16 amino acids. CDR3 sequence reads: CASSFGGWSSYNEQFF. For the CDR3, the DNA is TGTGCCAGCAGCTTCGGCGGGTGGAGCTCCTACAATGAGCAGTTCTTC.

On this clonotype: In this CDR3 the conserved last residue, phenylalanine or tryptophan, is missing, so a read error is likely. The chain employs TRBV2 and TRBJ2-3; 9 bases align to TRBD1. J lost 6 bases, V lost 6 bases, and 7 bases had no gene match. CDR1 and CDR2 from the germline V gene are SNHLY and FYNNEI. The CDR3 runs to 14 residues. Written as DNA, the CDR3 is TGTGCCAGCAGGGCCGGGACAGGGACCGATACGCAGTATTTG. It specifies CASRAGTGTDTQYL.